This TCR beta chain comes out of a study of blood T cell repertoires in COVID-19. Background on the study: Both acute and convalescent COVID-19 samples were obtained from the United States, Italy and Spain. Sample material is recorded as cDNA or gDNA derived from T cells, B-cell-depleted T cells, or PBMCs.

V was clipped by 6 bases and J by 3 bases, with 14 bases between them. Germline V gene data show CDR1 as MDHEN and CDR2 as SYDVKM. The length of the CDR3 is 14 residues. The authors' processing: For nucleated cells, counts were estimated from reference gene primer amplification. Assay: immunoSEQ multiplex PCR; the TCRdb copy retains only in-frame clones and omits some. The V and J calls and clone size come from that table; D and trimming were worked out from the DNA. The profile covers roughly 87,000 clones, with roughly 87% appearing a single time and around 5.2% taken by the ten largest. The sequence was obtained from an elderly woman with active COVID-19. The sample consisted of peripheral blood. The chain uses TRBV28 and TRBJ2-5; D is unclear. The CDR3: CASSTYQDKETQYF. The CDR3 DNA is TGTGCCAGCAGCACCTATCAGGATAAAGAGACCCAGTACTTC.